The 23 T cell receptor beta chains below come from one sample, sequenced in a study of lymphopenia after photon versus proton radiotherapy. Generated by immunoSEQ multiplex PCR, the TCRdb table keeps only in-frame clones and is missing some. The sample includes tens of thousands of clones, around 85% of them seen just once. This sample comprised peripheral blood, obtained from a patient treated with proton-based radiotherapy. Receptors originate from a man between 60 and 70 years old with pancreatic cancer.

The rearrangement uses TRBV4-1 and TRBJ2-1; no clear D. The V and J ends lost 4 bases and 0 bases respectively, with 13 bases between them. The germline CDR1 and CDR2 sequences are MGHRA and YSYEKL. The CDR3 is made up of 16 amino acids. The CDR3 loop is CASSLGGALSYNEQFF. The CDR3 DNA sequence: TGCGCCAGCAGCCTAGGTGGAGCCCTCTCCTACAATGAGCAGTTCTTC.

This chain connects TRBV11-3 to TRBJ2-5; D is ambiguous. CDR1 SGHNT and CDR2 YENEEA come from the germline V gene. The CDR3 totals 14 residues. The ends were cut back, 1 base at V and 0 bases at J, with 6 bases in the middle. The CDR3 here is CASSLAHNQETQYF. CDR3 nucleotides: TGTGCCAGCAGCTTAGCACATAACCAAGAGACCCAGTACTTC. Full variable domain (missing parts from reference TRBV11-3 and TRBJ2-5): EAGVVQSPRYKIIEKKQPVAFWCNPISGHNTLYWYLQNLGQGPELLIRYENEEAVDDSQLPKDRFSAERLKGVDSTLKIQPAELGDSAVYLCASSLAHNQETQYFGPGTRLLVL.

The J gene is TRBJ1-4, the V gene TRBV28; no reliable D call. CDR1 and CDR2 (germline): MDHEN, SYDVKM. The CDR3 has 16 residues. V lost 5 bases and J 1 base, leaving 14 bases between the germline ends. The CDR3 reads CASSQQIMRTNEKLFF. For the CDR3, the DNA is TGTGCCAGCAGTCAACAAATTATGAGAACTAATGAAAAACTGTTTTTT.

Here the CDR3 reads CASRTGTQNTGELFF. The CDR3 bases are TGTGCCAGCAGAACCGGGACACAGAACACCGGGGAGCTGTTTTTT. The rearrangement joins TRBV19 to TRBJ2-2, with D possibly being TRBD1 (6 bases). The V end was cut by 9 bases, the J end by 1 base, with 15 bases between. The V gene's germline CDR1 is LNHDA and CDR2 SQIVND (reference sequence). The CDR3 runs 15 residues.

The chain has TRBV28 and TRBJ2-5; 8 bases align to TRBD1. This CDR3 region has 14 residues. V lost 5 bases and J lost 11; bases outside the gene matches: 13. The germline V gene has CDR1 MDHEN and CDR2 SYDVKM. This CDR3 is CASSVPGTGSKQYF. The CDR3 coding sequence is TGTGCCAGCAGTGTCCCCGGGACAGGATCTAAGCAGTACTTC. The whole variable domain, filled in from reference TRBV28 and TRBJ2-5, reads DVKVTQSSRYLVKRTGEKVFLECVQDMDHENMFWYRQDPGLGLRLIYFSYDVKMKEKGDIPEGYSVSREKKERFSLILESASTNQTSMYLCASSVPGTGSKQYFGPGTRLLVL.

The chain links TRBV5-6 to TRBJ2-7; no firm D call. Trimming left V 4 bases short and J 1 base short, with 9 bases between. There are 13 residues in the CDR3. Germline values: CDR1 SGHDT, CDR2 YYEEEE. The CDR3 protein is CASSPESSYEQYF. The CDR3 region has the DNA TGTGCCAGCAGCCCAGAGTCGTCCTACGAGCAGTACTTC.

This clone turned up a few times. The V call is TRBV4-2, the J call TRBJ1-2; TRBD1 might be the D (5 bases). V lost 1 base and J 8 bases, leaving 11 bases between the germline ends. Germline-derived CDR1 and CDR2 are LGHNA and YNFKEQ. The CDR3 extends over 13 amino acids. In DNA form, the CDR3 reads TGTGCCAGCAGCCAAGTCGGAGGGGAAGGCTACACCTTC. It translates to CASSQVGGEGYTF.

This chain joins TRBV4-2 and TRBJ2-3; 11 bases agree with TRBD2. After removal of 3 bases from V and 4 bases from J, the junction contained 6 bases not matched to a gene. This CDR3 spans 16 amino acids. The germline CDR1 and CDR2 sequences are LGHNA and YNFKEQ. CDR3 sequence: CASSQGSSGRPDTQYF. The CDR3 nucleotides read TGTGCCAGCAGCCAGGGATCTAGCGGGAGGCCAGATACGCAGTATTTT.

The chain joins TRBV5-6 to TRBJ1-5; possibly TRBD1 for D (5 bases). CDR3 length: 15 amino acids. Per germline, CDR1 SGHDT and CDR2 YYEEEE. The V end was cut by 0 bases, the J end by 5 bases, with 12 bases between. CDR3 nucleotides: TGTGCCAGCAGCTTGGGCTGGGGGACTCATCAGCCCCAGCATTTT. This translates into CASSLGWGTHQPQHF.

This CDR3 is CASSFGQGSDEAFF. In DNA, the CDR3 is TGTGCCAGCAGCTTCGGCCAAGGAAGTGATGAAGCTTTCTTT. V and J are TRBV5-4 and TRBJ1-1, with no clear D. V lost 2 bases and J lost 7, with 15 bases in between. The CDR3 is 14 amino acids. Germline V gives CDR1 SGHNT, CDR2 YYREEE (reference sequence).

V is TRBV5-4 and J is TRBJ2-1, with 15 bases that match TRBD2. The V and J ends lost 4 bases and 8 bases, in that order; junction bases with no gene match: 4. The CDR3 covers 15 residues. From germline, CDR1 is SGHNT and CDR2 YYREEE (reference sequence). Here the CDR3 DNA reads TGTGCCAGCAGCCTAAGGACTAGCGGGAGGGATGAGCAGTTCTTC. Translation gives CASSLRTSGRDEQFF.

Here the CDR3 reads CASIGRGSYEQYF. CDR3 DNA sequence: TGTGCCAGCATAGGGCGGGGATCCTACGAGCAGTACTTC. The V and J genes are TRBV27 and TRBJ2-7; tentative D call: TRBD2 (6 bases). Trimming shortened V by 7 bases and J by 1 base, and 11 bases separated the two germline ends. Germline CDR1 MNHEY, CDR2 SMNVEV (reference sequence). The CDR3 is 13 amino acids.

This clone came up once. The chain carries TRBV2 and TRBJ1-1, with D possibly being TRBD1 (5 bases). Trimming pared 10 bases from V and 4 bases from J, leaving 16 bases between. The length of the CDR3 is 13 residues. Germline V gene lookup returns CDR1 SNHLY and CDR2 FYNNEI. CDR3 in DNA: TGTGCCACCCAGGGAAATTTCGCCACTGAAGCTTTCTTT. Translating it yields CATQGNFATEAFF.

The rearrangement uses TRBV18 and TRBJ2-3; D call uncertain. Trimming left V 4 bases short and J 3 bases short, with 14 bases between. Looked up from germline, CDR1 is KGHSH and CDR2 is LQKENI. This CDR3 contains 15 residues. The CDR3 bases are TGTGCCAGCTCACAGCTGAGGCAGCCAACAGATACGCAGTATTTT. Protein sequence: CASSQLRQPTDTQYF.

There are a few counts of this clone. V usage is TRBV9 and J usage is TRBJ2-2; D perhaps matches TRBD1 (6 bases). This CDR3 is 16 amino acids long. Germline V gene sequence: CDR1 SGDLS, CDR2 YYNGEE. V was pared by 0 bases and J by 0 bases, with 9 bases between. The CDR3 bases are TGTGCCAGCAGCGTAGGACAGGCCTCGAACACCGGGGAGCTGTTTTTT. Protein product: CASSVGQASNTGELFF.

This clone was detected once. This chain links TRBV7-2 with TRBJ2-7, with a possible D match to TRBD1 (5 bases). Germline CDR1 reads SGHTA; CDR2 reads FQGNSA. The CDR3 is 13 residues long. V was pared by 11 bases and J by 0 bases, with 14 bases between. The CDR3 nucleotides read TGTGCCTCTAAAGGGGCTAGCTCCTACGAGCAGTACTTC. Its protein is CASKGASSYEQYF.

The V gene is TRBV5-1, the J gene TRBJ2-7; 9 bases are shared with TRBD2. Looked up from germline, CDR1 is SGHRS and CDR2 is YFSETQ. This CDR3 has 12 residues. J was trimmed by 10 bases and V by 3 bases; bases with no gene match: 5. The CDR3 protein is CASSSGTSLQYF. In DNA form, the CDR3 reads TGCGCCAGCAGCTCCGGGACTAGCCTCCAGTACTTC.

The chain recombines TRBV5-1 with TRBJ2-7; the match to TRBD1 covers 10 bases. V was pared by 2 bases and J by 3 bases, with 5 bases of the junction left unmatched. The CDR3 has 15 residues. Germline V gene lookup returns CDR1 SGHRS and CDR2 YFSETQ. The CDR3 is CASSLGTGVFYEQYF. The CDR3 DNA is TGCGCCAGCAGCTTAGGGACAGGGGTCTTCTACGAGCAGTACTTC.

V usage is TRBV7-9 and J usage is TRBJ2-1, with TRBD2 as a possible D gene (6 bases). CDR3 length: 14 amino acids. Germline CDR1 SEHNR, CDR2 FQNEAQ (reference sequence). The V gene lost 9 bases and the J gene lost 1 base, with 13 bases spanning the gap. The CDR3: CASSLADSYNEQFF. In nucleotides, the CDR3 is TGTGCCAGTAGTTTAGCGGATTCCTACAATGAGCAGTTCTTC. Drawing the rest from reference TRBV7-9 and TRBJ2-1, the complete variable domain is DTGVSQNPRHKITKRGQNVTFRCDPISEHNRLYWYRQTLGQGPEFLTYFQNEAQLEKSRLLSDRFSAERPKGSFSTLEIQRTEQGDSAMYLCASSLADSYNEQFFGPGTRLTVL.

The chain links TRBV28 to TRBJ2-3; D tentatively reads TRBD1 or TRBD2 (5 bases each). V was shortened by 0 bases and J by 5 bases, with 15 bases between the two germline ends. This CDR3 comprises 16 residues. Germline CDR1 MDHEN, CDR2 SYDVKM. CDR3 sequence: CASSLWPRGDKDTQYF. The DNA of the CDR3 is TGTGCCAGCAGTTTATGGCCCCGGGGCGACAAAGATACGCAGTATTTT.

The V call is TRBV29-1, the J call TRBJ1-1; 8 bases map to TRBD1. After removal of 7 bases from V and 8 bases from J, the junction contained 12 bases not matched to a gene. Germline values: CDR1 SQVTM, CDR2 ANQGSEA. The CDR3 is 13 residues long. CDR3 in DNA: TGCAGCGGGGCAGGGGGCCCGAAGATGGAAGCTTTCTTT. This translates into CSGAGGPKMEAFF.

J is TRBJ2-1 and V is TRBV7-2; TRBD2 matches 14 bases. With 5 bases clipped from V and 6 bases from J, the junction kept 12 bases outside the gene matches. Germline V gives CDR1 SGHTA, CDR2 FQGNSA. The CDR3 has 18 amino acids. The CDR3 loop reads CASSLRLAGGPSVNEQFF. The CDR3 bases are TGTGCCAGCAGCCTTAGACTAGCGGGAGGGCCCTCCGTCAATGAGCAGTTCTTC.

The V gene is TRBV5-1, the J gene TRBJ2-7; D may be TRBD2 (5 bases). The V gene lost 5 bases and the J gene lost 6 bases, with 9 bases spanning the gap. The CDR3 runs 11 residues. CDR1 is SGHRS, CDR2 YFSETQ, per germline. The CDR3 protein is CASREGGEQYF. CDR3 DNA: TGCGCCAGCAGAGAGGGCGGCGAGCAGTACTTC.